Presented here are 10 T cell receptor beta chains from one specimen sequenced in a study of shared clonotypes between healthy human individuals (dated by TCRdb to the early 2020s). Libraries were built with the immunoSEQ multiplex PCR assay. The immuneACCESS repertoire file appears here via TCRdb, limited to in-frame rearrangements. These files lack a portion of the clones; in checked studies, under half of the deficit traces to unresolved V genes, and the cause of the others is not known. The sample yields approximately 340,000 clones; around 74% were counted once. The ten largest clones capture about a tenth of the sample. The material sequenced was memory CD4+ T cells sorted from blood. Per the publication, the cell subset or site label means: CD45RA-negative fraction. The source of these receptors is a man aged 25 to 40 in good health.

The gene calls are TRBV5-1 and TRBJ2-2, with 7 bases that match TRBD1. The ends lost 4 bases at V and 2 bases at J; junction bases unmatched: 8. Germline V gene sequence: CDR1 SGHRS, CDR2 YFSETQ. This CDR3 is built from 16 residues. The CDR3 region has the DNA TGCGCCAGCAGCGGGCCGGGACAGACTAACACCGGGGAGCTGTTTTTT. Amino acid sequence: CASSGPGQTNTGELFF.

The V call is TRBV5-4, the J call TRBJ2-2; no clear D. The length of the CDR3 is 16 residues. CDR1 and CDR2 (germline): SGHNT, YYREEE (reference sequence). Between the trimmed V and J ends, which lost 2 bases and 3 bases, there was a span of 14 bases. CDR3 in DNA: TGTGCCAGCAGCTTCCAACGAGGTTCGGACACCGGGGAGCTGTTTTTT. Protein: CASSFQRGSDTGELFF.

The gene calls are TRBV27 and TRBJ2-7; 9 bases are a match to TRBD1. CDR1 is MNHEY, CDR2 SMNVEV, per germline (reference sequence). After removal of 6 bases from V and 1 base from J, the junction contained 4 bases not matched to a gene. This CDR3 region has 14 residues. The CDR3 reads CASRRTGDSYEQYF. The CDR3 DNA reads TGTGCCAGCAGACGGACAGGGGATTCCTACGAGCAGTACTTC.

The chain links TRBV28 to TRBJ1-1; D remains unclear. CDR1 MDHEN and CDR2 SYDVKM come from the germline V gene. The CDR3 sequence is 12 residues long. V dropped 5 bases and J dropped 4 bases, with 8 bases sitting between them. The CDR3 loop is CASSIGGTEAFF. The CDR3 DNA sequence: TGTGCCAGCAGTATTGGCGGCACTGAAGCTTTCTTT.

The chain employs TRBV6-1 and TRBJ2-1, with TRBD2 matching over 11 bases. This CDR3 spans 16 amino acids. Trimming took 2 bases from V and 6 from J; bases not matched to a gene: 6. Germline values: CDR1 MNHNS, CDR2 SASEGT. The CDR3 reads CASSELLAGVGNEQFF. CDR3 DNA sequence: TGTGCCAGCAGTGAATTACTAGCGGGAGTCGGCAATGAGCAGTTCTTC.

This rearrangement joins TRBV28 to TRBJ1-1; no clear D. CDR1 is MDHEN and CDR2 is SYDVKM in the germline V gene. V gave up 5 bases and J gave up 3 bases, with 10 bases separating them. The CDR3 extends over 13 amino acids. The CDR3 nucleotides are TGTGCCAGCAGTCCCCCTCTGTACACTGAAGCTTTCTTT. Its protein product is CASSPPLYTEAFF.

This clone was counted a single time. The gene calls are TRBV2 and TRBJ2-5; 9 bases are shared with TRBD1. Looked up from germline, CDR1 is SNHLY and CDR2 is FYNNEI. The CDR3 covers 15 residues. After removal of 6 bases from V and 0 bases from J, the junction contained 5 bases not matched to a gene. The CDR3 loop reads CASRIDRGYQETQYF. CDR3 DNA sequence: TGTGCCAGCAGAATAGACAGGGGGTACCAAGAGACCCAGTACTTC.

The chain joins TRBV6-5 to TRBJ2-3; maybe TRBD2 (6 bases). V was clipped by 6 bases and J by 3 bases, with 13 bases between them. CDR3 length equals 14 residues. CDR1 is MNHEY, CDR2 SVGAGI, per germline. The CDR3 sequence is CASRATSLTDTQYF. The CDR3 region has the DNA TGTGCCAGCAGGGCGACTAGTCTAACAGATACGCAGTATTTT.

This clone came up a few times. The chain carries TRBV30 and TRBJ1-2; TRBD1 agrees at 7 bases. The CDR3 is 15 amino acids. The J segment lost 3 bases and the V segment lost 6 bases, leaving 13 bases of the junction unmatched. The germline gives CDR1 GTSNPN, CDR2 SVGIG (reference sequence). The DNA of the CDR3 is TGTGCCTGCCCTGGCGACAGGGTAGGCGACTATGGCTACACCTTC. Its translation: CACPGDRVGDYGYTF.

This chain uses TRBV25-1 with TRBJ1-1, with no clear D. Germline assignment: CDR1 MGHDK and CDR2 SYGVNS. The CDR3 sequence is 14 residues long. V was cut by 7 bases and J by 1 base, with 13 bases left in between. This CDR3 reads CASTPSSWNTEAFF. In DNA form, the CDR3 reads TGTGCCAGCACCCCTTCCAGTTGGAACACTGAAGCTTTCTTT.